These T cell receptor beta chains were read from a single sample in a study of Ad26.COV2.S vaccination and SARS-CoV-2 variants. Sequencing used immunoSEQ multiplex PCR; TCRdb keeps in-frame clones, though not all of them. Of 400,000 to 500,000 clones listed, 89% are singletons. Material: peripheral blood, obtained in a trial of Ad26.COV2.S vaccine versus placebo. Receptors were obtained from a person aged 18-60 years who received the Ad26.COV2.S COVID-19 vaccine or a placebo. The CDR3 runs from the conserved cysteine through the conserved F or W. A D gene is named only where the DNA matches it firmly. Size tells how often a clone was seen (once, few, many) or the class of an expanded clone, and some rows leave it out.

abundance	v_gene	d_gene	j_gene	CDR3nt	CDR3aa
NA	TRBV7-2	TRBD1	TRBJ1-2	TGTGCCAGCAGCTACGACAGGGGGAACTATGGCTACACCTTC	CASSYDRGNYGYTF
NA	TRBV4-1	TRBD1	TRBJ1-2	TGCGCCAGCAGCCTGGGACAGGGCGTCTGGGGCTACACCTTC	CASSLGQGVWGYTF
NA	TRBV12-3/TRBV12-4	NA	TRBJ1-3	TGTGCCAGCGGGCTGTCCGGAAACACCATATATTTT	CASGLSGNTIYF
NA	TRBV25-1	NA	TRBJ2-5	TGTGCCAGCAGTGTCCAGTTCCTTCAAGAGACCCAGTACTTC	CASSVQFLQETQYF
once	TRBV6-5	NA	TRBJ2-3	TGTGCCAGCTTATGGGGAGATACGCAGTATTTT	CASLWGDTQYF
NA	TRBV6-2/TRBV6-3	TRBD1	TRBJ1-5	TGTGCCAGCAGTTACGGGACAGTTAATCAGCCCCAGCATTTT	CASSYGTVNQPQHF
NA	TRBV25-1	NA	TRBJ1-1	TGTGCCAGCAGTGAATTTGTGGGCACTGAAGCTTTCTTT	CASSEFVGTEAFF
NA	TRBV5-1	NA	TRBJ1-4	TGCGCCAGCAGCTCATCAACTGGGGGAAGCGGTGAAAAACTGTTTTTT	CASSSSTGGSGEKLFF
NA	TRBV6-2/TRBV6-3	NA	TRBJ2-2	TGTGCCAGCAGTTACTCGAATGCAGGGTACACCGGGGAGCTGTTTTTT	CASSYSNAGYTGELFF
once	TRBV29-1	TRBD1	TRBJ2-7	TGCAGCGCAGGACAGGGGGTGGATGAGCAGTACTTC	CSAGQGVDEQYF
NA	TRBV5-1	NA	TRBJ1-2	TGCGCCAGCAGCTTGGGGGACATCCTCAGGGGCTACACCTTC	CASSLGDILRGYTF
NA	TRBV5-1	TRBD2	TRBJ2-3	TGCGCCAGCAGCTTGGCGGGGGGTACAGATACGCAGTATTTT	CASSLAGGTDTQYF
NA	TRBV6-2/TRBV6-3	NA	TRBJ1-1	TGTGCCAGCAGTTACGGGATTGAAGCTTTCTTT	CASSYGIEAFF
NA	TRBV18	NA	TRBJ2-1	TGTGCCAGCTCCCCCACTCGGAGCGCCTACAATGAGCAGTTCTTC	CASSPTRSAYNEQFF
NA	TRBV9	NA	TRBJ2-5	TGTGCCAGCAGCGTTCGCGGGGAAGAGACCCAGTACTTC	CASSVRGEETQYF
NA	TRBV10-3	NA	TRBJ2-5	TGTGCCATCAGTGAGCTGATAGGTAGAGGTACGGGTTTGGAGACCCAGTACTTC	CAISELIGRGTGLETQYF
NA	TRBV7-7	NA	TRBJ2-5	TGTGCCAGCAGCACGGAGACTAGGGGGAAGACCCAGTACTTC	CASSTETRGKTQYF
once	TRBV5-4	NA	TRBJ2-2	TGTGCCAGCAGCTTTGAGTTTGGAGGACTCGCGAACACCGGGGAGCTGTTTTTT	CASSFEFGGLANTGELFF
NA	TRBV9	TRBD1	TRBJ2-2	TGTGCCAGCGGGTCCAGGGGGCTCACCGGGGAGCTGTTTTTT	CASGSRGLTGELFF
NA	TRBV6-5	NA	TRBJ2-3	TGTGCCAGCGCTTTAATGAGGGCTACTGATACGCAGTATTTT	CASALMRATDTQYF
NA	TRBV7-2	NA	TRBJ2-7	TGTGCCAGCAGCTTTGGACGGATTACCTACGAGCAGTACTTC	CASSFGRITYEQYF
NA	TRBV9	NA	TRBJ2-2	TGTGCCAGCAGCGTTATGGCGGCTACCACCGGGGAGCTGTTTTTT	CASSVMAATTGELFF
NA	TRBV27	NA	TRBJ2-1	TGTGCCAGCAGTTCCTCCAACCGCTTCCTGGGTGGGGCCGGTGAGCAGTTCTTC	CASSSSNRFLGGAGEQFF
NA	TRBV11-2	NA	TRBJ2-5	TGTGCCAGCAGCTTAGGGTCGGGTTGGCAAGAGACCCAGTACTTC	CASSLGSGWQETQYF
NA	TRBV11-3	NA	TRBJ1-1	TGTGCCAGCAGCTTAGCCTCGAACACTGAAGCTTTCTTT	CASSLASNTEAFF
NA	TRBV9	NA	TRBJ1-1	TGTGCCAGCAGCGTCTCGAGTGGGACTGAAGCTTTCTTT	CASSVSSGTEAFF
NA	TRBV11-2	NA	TRBJ1-6	TGTGCCAGCAGCTACATCAGGGGTTCACCCCTCCACTTT	CASSYIRGSPLHF
NA	TRBV7-3	NA	TRBJ2-1	TGTGCCAGCAGCCGGGATGGGAATGAGCAGTTCTTC	CASSRDGNEQFF
NA	TRBV19	NA	TRBJ2-6	TGTGCCAGTAGTATAAGACTAGGTATTCGCTCTGGGGCCAACGTCCTGACTTTC	CASSIRLGIRSGANVLTF
NA	TRBV18	NA	TRBJ1-1	TGTGCCAGCTCACTTCTGCAGGGTTTGGGTGAAGCTTTCTTT	CASSLLQGLGEAFF
NA	TRBV28	NA	TRBJ2-7	TGTGCCAGCAGTTTATACCTGAGCTCCTACGAGCAGTACTTC	CASSLYLSSYEQYF
NA	TRBV19	NA	TRBJ2-1	TGTGCCAGTAGTATAAGGGACGGCCGATTGGATGAGCAGTTCTTC	CASSIRDGRLDEQFF
NA	TRBV5-1	NA	TRBJ2-3	TGCGCCAGCATCTTGCAGGGTACAGATACGCAGTATTTT	CASILQGTDTQYF
NA	TRBV6-5	NA	TRBJ2-5	TGTGCCAGCAGTTATTACGTCGGGGAGACCCAGTACTTC	CASSYYVGETQYF
NA	TRBV12-5	NA	TRBJ2-1	TGTACTAGTGGTTTATCCCCAGTTAATGAGCAGTTCTTC	CTSGLSPVNEQFF
few	TRBV5-1	NA	TRBJ1-1	TGCGCCAGCAGCTTGGTCCCGGGCAGGGCGAACACTGAAGCTTTCTTT	CASSLVPGRANTEAFF
NA	TRBV6-5	NA	TRBJ1-1	TGTGCCAGCAGTTACTCCAGAATGAACACTGAAGCTTTCTTT	CASSYSRMNTEAFF
NA	TRBV29-1	NA	TRBJ2-7	TGCAGCGTATGGACGGTCTCCTACGAGCAGTACTTC	CSVWTVSYEQYF
NA	TRBV6-2/TRBV6-3	TRBD2	TRBJ2-1	TGTGCCAGCAGTACCTATAGCGGGAGGCGTTGGTATGAGCAGTTCTTC	CASSTYSGRRWYEQFF
NA	TRBV19	NA	TRBJ2-1	TGTGCCAGCCTCACCTTTGGGGGATCGTCCAATGAGCAGTTCTTC	CASLTFGGSSNEQFF
once	TRBV7-2	NA	TRBJ2-1	TGTGCCAGCAGCTTCGGCGGGATGATGGTTGAGCAGTTCTTC	CASSFGGMMVEQFF
NA	TRBV18	NA	TRBJ1-1	TGTGCCAGCTCACCAGTACACGGGGAAGCTTTCTTT	CASSPVHGEAFF
NA	TRBV6-5	TRBD1	TRBJ1-1	TGTGCCAGCTCACCCAGGGGGGAGACTGAAGCTTTCTTT	CASSPRGETEAFF
NA	TRBV3-1/TRBV3-2	NA	TRBJ1-5	TGTGCCAGCAGCCAACAGGGGACGGGTCAGCCCCAGCATTTT	CASSQQGTGQPQHF
NA	TRBV6-5	NA	TRBJ1-2	TGTGCCAGCAGTTACTCTGAGTACTATGGCTACACCTTC	CASSYSEYYGYTF
NA	TRBV5-6	NA	TRBJ2-3	TGTGCCAGCAGCTTTCGGACATACACTAGCACAGATACGCAGTATTTT	CASSFRTYTSTDTQYF
NA	TRBV6-2/TRBV6-3	NA	TRBJ1-1	TGTGCCAGCAGTTACCCCTATACCCTTAACACTGAAGCTTTCTTT	CASSYPYTLNTEAFF
NA	TRBV10-3	TRBD2	TRBJ2-5	TGTGCCATCAGTGTTAGCGGGGAGACCCAGTACTTC	CAISVSGETQYF
NA	TRBV14	NA	TRBJ1-3	TGTGCCAGCAGCCCGTTGGGGCGGTCTTCTGGAAACACCATATATTTT	CASSPLGRSSGNTIYF
NA	TRBV5-1	TRBD1	TRBJ2-7	TGCGCCAGCAGCTCGGAGCCACAGGGGGCTTACGAGCAGTACTTC	CASSSEPQGAYEQYF
NA	TRBV6-5	TRBD1	TRBJ1-4	TGTGCCAGCAGGAACAGGGGGCAGGCTAATGAAAAACTGTTTTTT	CASRNRGQANEKLFF
NA	TRBV19	NA	TRBJ1-3	TGTGCCAGTAGTATGCAGGGGTTAGGAAACACCATATATTTT	CASSMQGLGNTIYF
NA	TRBV7-9	NA	TRBJ1-4	TGTGCCAGCAGCTTAGCGTCGGCGACAGGCAATGAAAAACTGTTTTTT	CASSLASATGNEKLFF
NA	TRBV4-3	NA	TRBJ2-3	TGCGCCAGCAGCCAAGAGGGAACTAGTAGTTTTGTGGGTACGCAGTATTTT	CASSQEGTSSFVGTQYF